This T cell receptor (beta chain) was observed in a study of blood T cell repertoires in COVID-19. Study in general: Both acute and convalescent COVID-19 samples were obtained from the United States, Italy and Spain.

Symptom resolution, clearance, or two negative PCRs marked donors in Cohort 3 as recovered. Original handling: For nucleated cells, counts were estimated from reference gene primer amplification. Sequencing was performed with immunoSEQ multiplex PCR; in TCRdb, only in-frame clones are kept and a portion is missing. V and J calls plus clone size are reproduced from that table; the DNA served to infer D and trimming. The sample lists roughly 250,000 clones, around 86% occurring once. V shed 4 bases and J 2 bases; nucleotides not matched to a gene: 15. CDR1 is GTSNPN, CDR2 SVGIG, per germline (reference sequence). The CDR3 is made up of 18 amino acids.

Sequenced material: PBMCs or T cells enriched from blood (not recorded which). This rearrangement joins TRBV30 to TRBJ2-3, with TRBD2 matching 10 bases. This TCR derives from a woman aged 50 to 65 who had recovered from COVID-19. CDR3 loop: CAWTKSRTSGRPTDTQYF. In nucleotides, the CDR3 is TGTGCCTGGACCAAATCAAGGACTAGCGGTAGACCCACAGATACGCAGTATTTT.